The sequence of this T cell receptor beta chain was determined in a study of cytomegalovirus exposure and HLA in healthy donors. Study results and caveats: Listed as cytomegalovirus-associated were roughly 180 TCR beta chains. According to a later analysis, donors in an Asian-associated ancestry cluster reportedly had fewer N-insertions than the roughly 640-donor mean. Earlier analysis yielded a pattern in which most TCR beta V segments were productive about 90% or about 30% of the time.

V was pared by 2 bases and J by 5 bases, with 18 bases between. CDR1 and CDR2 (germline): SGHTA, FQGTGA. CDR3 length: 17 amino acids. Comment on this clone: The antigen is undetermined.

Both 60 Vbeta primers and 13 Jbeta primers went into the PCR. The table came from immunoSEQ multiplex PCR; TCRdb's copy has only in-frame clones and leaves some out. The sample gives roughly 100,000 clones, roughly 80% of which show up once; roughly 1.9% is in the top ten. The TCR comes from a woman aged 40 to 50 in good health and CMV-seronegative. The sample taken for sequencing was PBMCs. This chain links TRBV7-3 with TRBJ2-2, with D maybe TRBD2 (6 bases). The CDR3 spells CASSLFGGRRHTGELFF. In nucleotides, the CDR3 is TGTGCCAGCAGCTTATTCGGTGGGAGGAGACATACCGGGGAGCTGTTTTTT. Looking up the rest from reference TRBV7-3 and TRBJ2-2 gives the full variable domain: GAGVSQTPSNKVTEKGKYVELRCDPISGHTALYWYRQSLGQGPEFLIYFQGTGAADDSGLPNDRFFAVRPEGSVSTLKIQRTERGDSAVYLCASSLFGGRRHTGELFFGEGSRLTVL.